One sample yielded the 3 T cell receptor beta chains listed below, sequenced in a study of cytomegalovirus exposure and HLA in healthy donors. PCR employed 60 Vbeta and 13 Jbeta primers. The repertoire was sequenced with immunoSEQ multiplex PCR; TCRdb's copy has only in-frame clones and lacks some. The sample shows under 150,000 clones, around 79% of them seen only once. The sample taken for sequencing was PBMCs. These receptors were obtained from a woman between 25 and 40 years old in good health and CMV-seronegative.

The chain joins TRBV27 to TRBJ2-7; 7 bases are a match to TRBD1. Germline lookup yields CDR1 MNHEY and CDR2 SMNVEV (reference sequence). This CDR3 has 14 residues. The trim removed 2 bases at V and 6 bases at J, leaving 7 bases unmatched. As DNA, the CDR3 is TGTGCCAGCAGTTTAGGGGCAGGGGGTTTCGAGCAGTACTTC. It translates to CASSLGAGGFEQYF.

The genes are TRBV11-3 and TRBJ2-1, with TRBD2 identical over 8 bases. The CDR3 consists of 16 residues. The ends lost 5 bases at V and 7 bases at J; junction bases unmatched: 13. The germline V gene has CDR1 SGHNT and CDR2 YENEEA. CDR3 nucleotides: TGTGCCAGCAGCCCCCGGACTAGCCCACGGGGAAATGAGCAGTTCTTC. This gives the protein CASSPRTSPRGNEQFF. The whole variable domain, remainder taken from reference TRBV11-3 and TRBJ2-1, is EAGVVQSPRYKIIEKKQPVAFWCNPISGHNTLYWYLQNLGQGPELLIRYENEEAVDDSQLPKDRFSAERLKGVDSTLKIQPAELGDSAVYLCASSPRTSPRGNEQFFGPGTRLTVL.

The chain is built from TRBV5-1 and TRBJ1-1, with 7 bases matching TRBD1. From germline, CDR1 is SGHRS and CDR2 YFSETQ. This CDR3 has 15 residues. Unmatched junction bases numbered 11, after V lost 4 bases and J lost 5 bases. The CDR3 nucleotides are TGCGCCAGCAGCCAAACCCAGCAGGGGGTTACTGAAGCTTTCTTT. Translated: CASSQTQQGVTEAFF. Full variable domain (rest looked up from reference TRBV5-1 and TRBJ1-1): KAGVTQTPRYLIKTRGQQVTLSCSPISGHRSVSWYQQTPGQGLQFLFEYFSETQRNKGNFPGRFSGRQFSNSRSEMNVSTLELGDSALYLCASSQTQQGVTEAFFGQGTRLTVV.